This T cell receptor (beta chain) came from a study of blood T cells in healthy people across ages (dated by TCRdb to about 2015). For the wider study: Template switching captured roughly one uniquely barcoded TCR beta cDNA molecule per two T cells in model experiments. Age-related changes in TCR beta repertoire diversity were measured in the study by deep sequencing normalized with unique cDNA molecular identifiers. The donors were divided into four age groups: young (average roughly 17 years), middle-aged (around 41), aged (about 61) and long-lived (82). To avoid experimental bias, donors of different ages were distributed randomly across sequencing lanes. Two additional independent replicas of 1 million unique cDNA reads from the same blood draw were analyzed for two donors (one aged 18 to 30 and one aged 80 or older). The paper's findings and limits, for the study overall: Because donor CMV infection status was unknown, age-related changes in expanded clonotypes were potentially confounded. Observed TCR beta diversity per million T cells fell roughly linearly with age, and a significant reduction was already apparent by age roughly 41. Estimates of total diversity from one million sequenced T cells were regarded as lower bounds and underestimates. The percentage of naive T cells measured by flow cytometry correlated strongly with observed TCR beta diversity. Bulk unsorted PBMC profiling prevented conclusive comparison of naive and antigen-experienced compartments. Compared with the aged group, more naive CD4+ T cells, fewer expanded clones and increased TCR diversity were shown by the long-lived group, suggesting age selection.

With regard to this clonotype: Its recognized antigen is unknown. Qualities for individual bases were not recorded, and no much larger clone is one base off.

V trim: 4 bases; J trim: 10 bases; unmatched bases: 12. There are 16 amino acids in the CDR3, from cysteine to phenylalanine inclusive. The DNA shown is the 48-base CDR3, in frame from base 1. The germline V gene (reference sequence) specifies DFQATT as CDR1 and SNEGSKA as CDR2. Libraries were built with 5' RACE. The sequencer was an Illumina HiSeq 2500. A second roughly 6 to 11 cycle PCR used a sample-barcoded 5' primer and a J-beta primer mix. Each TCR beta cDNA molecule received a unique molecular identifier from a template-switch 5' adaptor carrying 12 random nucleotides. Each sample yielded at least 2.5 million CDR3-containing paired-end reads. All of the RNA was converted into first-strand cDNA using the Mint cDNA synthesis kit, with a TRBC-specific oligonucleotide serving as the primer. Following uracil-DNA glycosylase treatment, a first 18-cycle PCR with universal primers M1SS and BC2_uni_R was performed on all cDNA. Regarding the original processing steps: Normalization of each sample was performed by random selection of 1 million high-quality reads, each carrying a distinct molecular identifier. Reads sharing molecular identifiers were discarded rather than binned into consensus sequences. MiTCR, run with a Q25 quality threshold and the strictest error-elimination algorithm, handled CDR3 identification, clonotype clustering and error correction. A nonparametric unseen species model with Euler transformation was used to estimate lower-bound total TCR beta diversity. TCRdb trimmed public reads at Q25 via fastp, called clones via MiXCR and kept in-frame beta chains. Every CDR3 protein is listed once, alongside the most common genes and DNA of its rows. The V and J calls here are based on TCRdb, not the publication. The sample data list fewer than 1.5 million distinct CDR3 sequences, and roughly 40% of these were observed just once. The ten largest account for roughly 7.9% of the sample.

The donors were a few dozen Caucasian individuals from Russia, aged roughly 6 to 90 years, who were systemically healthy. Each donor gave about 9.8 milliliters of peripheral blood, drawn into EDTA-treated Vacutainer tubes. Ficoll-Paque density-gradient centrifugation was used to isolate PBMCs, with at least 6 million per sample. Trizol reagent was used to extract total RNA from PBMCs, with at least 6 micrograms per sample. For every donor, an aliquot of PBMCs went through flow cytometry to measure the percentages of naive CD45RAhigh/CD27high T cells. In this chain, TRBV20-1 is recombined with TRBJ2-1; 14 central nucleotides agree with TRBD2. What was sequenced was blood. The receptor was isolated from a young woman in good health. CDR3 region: CSATLRLAGGPGEQFF. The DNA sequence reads TGCAGTGCTACCCTCAGACTAGCGGGAGGGCCAGGGGAGCAGTTCTTC.